This TCR beta chain was obtained from a study of T cell responses to AZD1222 COVID-19 vaccine. TCRdb's copy holds only in-frame clones and misses some; the assay was immunoSEQ multiplex PCR. The data show tens of thousands of clones, with around 85% seen just once and 11% held by the top ten. The CDR3 is 16 residues long. In germline, CDR1 is SGHRS, CDR2 YFSETQ. V lost 1 base and J lost 2; bases outside the gene matches: 4. The chain links TRBV5-1 to TRBJ2-5, with TRBD1 matching 11 bases. The receptor was derived from an adult who received the AZD1222 COVID-19 vaccine. The material was peripheral blood, obtained 28 days after the second AZD1222 dose. The CDR3 sequence: CASSLYGTGGQETQYF. The CDR3 DNA reads as TGCGCCAGCAGCTTGTATGGGACAGGGGGGCAAGAGACCCAGTACTTC. The whole variable domain, remainder taken from reference TRBV5-1 and TRBJ2-5, is KAGVTQTPRYLIKTRGQQVTLSCSPISGHRSVSWYQQTPGQGLQFLFEYFSETQRNKGNFPGRFSGRQFSNSRSEMNVSTLELGDSALYLCASSLYGTGGQETQYFGPGTRLLVL.